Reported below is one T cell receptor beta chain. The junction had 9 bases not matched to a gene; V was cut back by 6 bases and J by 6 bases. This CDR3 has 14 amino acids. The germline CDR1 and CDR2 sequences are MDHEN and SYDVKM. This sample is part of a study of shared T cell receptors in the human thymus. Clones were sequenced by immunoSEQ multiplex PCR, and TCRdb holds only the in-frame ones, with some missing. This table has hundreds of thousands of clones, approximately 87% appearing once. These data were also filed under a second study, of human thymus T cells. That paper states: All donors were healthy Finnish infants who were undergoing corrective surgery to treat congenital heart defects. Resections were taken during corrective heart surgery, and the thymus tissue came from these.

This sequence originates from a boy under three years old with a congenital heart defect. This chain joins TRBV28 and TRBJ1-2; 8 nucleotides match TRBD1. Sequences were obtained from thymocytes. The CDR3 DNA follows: TGTGCCAGCAGCCTTCGGACAGGGAATGATGGCTACACCTTC. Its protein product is CASSLRTGNDGYTF.